What follows is one T cell receptor beta chain and its context. This clone has only one observation. The antigen this receptor binds is unknown. No base quality information exists; no much larger clone differs at one position. The source of the sample is a study of blood T cell repertoires in COVID-19 (dated by TCRdb to the early 2020s). The study in broad terms: Collaborator samples came from the United States, Italy and Spain and covered acute and convalescent phases of COVID-19. The prospective study material was composed of cDNA or gDNA derived from T cells, B-cell-depleted T cells, or PBMCs. Deeply sampled blood TCRbeta repertoires from subjects exposed to, actively infected with, or recovered from COVID-19 were included in the dataset. The repertoires were released in a freely available public database meant as a resource for research on the immune response to SARS-CoV-2. The samples were drawn from two sources: the first 160 participants of the ongoing ImmuneRACE study, and 950 to 1,500 subjects contributed by 6 global collaborators. A de-identified subject ID, COVID-19 status, age in years and sex were almost always included in the sample metadata. Where HLA class I and class II types were available, the types were taken from metadata supplied by the sample provider, not from assay-based typing.

CDR1 and CDR2 are drawn from the germline V gene: SGDLS, YYNGEE. The CDR3 contains 18 residues, cysteine and phenylalanine counted. Only the CDR3 region is kept as DNA, spanning 54 bases read in frame from base 1. V drops 4 bases and J drops 1 base, leaving 24 bases in between. Broad study findings and their caveats: The quantity of clinical and demographic metadata differed by source and by participant and was supplied without curation.

The collaborating institutions used their own protocols to collect whole blood in K2EDTA tubes. Collaborator samples were shipped for TCRbeta analysis as frozen whole blood, isolated PBMCs, or DNA extracted from either sample type. TCRbeta CDR3 regions were amplified from genomic DNA using the immunoSEQ Assay, a bias-controlled multiplex PCR. The paper's processing steps were these. Nucleated cell counts per sample were estimated from amplification of reference gene primers within the assay. To quantify the absolute abundance of each unique TCRbeta CDR3 rearrangement, sequence reads were collapsed and filtered. Productive Simpson clonality was computed per sample as the square root of Simpson's diversity index over productive rearrangements. TCRdb provides this immuneACCESS table in a form limited to in-frame rearrangements. Some clones are lacking; in checked studies, under half of them reflect an unresolved V gene, and why the rest are absent is not known. The V and J calls and clone size are taken from that table; D and trimming were inferred from the DNA. This sample has over 70,000 clones in its table, and approximately 80% of those were observed once. Together, the top ten hold approximately 9.3% of the sample.

The V and J genes are TRBV9 and TRBJ2-7, with TRBD1 tentatively as D gene (6 bases match). The TCR sequence derives from a woman aged 80 or over with acute or convalescent COVID-19. The sample taken for sequencing was peripheral blood. The DNA sequence follows: TGTGCCAGCAGCCTCCCTAGAGGGACACGAAAGGAGTCCTACGAGCAGTACTTC. The resulting protein is CASSLPRGTRKESYEQYF.